This TCR beta chain was profiled in a study of T cell responses to AZD1222 COVID-19 vaccine. General observations from the study: Among the donors, most were white British and more were female, and clonal diversity was possibly underestimated. Of the AZD1222 recipients, only five to seven were seropositive at baseline.

The method was immunoSEQ multiplex PCR; TCRdb's version includes in-frame clones alone and lacks a portion of them. Found here are more than 80,000 clones, approximately 90% of them singletons; the top ten hold 28%. This clone was recorded only once. Antigen: not known. The junction had 3 bases not matched to a gene; V was cut back by 2 bases and J by 2 bases. Germline V gives CDR1 SGDLS, CDR2 YYNGEE. The CDR3 consists of 15 residues. This TCR was sampled from an adult who received the AZD1222 COVID-19 vaccine. Sequences were derived from peripheral blood, sampled 28 days after the second AZD1222 dose. V gene TRBV9 combines with J gene TRBJ2-1; 8 nucleotides match TRBD1. CDR3 residues: CASSVDRGTYNEQFF. The CDR3 region has the DNA TGTGCCAGCAGCGTCGACAGGGGCACCTACAATGAGCAGTTCTTC.